The TCR beta chain under discussion was sequenced for a study of cytomegalovirus exposure and HLA in healthy donors. Overall study: A preliminary data release comprised roughly 80 million unique TCRs obtained from HLA-typed donors. Notes on the study in general: CMV serostatus was the sole immune exposure data available. A later analysis found TCR association rates differed by HLA locus, highest for DRB1 and lowest for HLA-C. A later analysis, which compared TCR beta chains of equal frequency, found the HLA-associated ones more clonally expanded.

As regards this clone: The antigen is unknown.

The CDR3 totals 14 residues. The ends were cut back, 4 bases at V and 6 bases at J, with 15 bases in the middle. From germline, CDR1 is SGHTA and CDR2 FQGNSA. Researchers ran the PCR with 60 Vbeta and 13 Jbeta primers. Clones were read by immunoSEQ multiplex PCR, and TCRdb kept only the in-frame ones, dropping some. The sample records about 300,000 clones, more than 80% being singletons. Sequencing was done on a sample of PBMCs. This receptor was identified in a man aged 40-49 years in good health and CMV-seropositive. The chain carries TRBV7-2 and TRBJ1-2; the D gene is possibly TRBD1 (6 bases). The chain's CDR3 is CASSWLGGAHGYTF. CDR3 bases: TGTGCCAGCAGCTGGCTTGGGGGGGCGCATGGCTACACCTTC.